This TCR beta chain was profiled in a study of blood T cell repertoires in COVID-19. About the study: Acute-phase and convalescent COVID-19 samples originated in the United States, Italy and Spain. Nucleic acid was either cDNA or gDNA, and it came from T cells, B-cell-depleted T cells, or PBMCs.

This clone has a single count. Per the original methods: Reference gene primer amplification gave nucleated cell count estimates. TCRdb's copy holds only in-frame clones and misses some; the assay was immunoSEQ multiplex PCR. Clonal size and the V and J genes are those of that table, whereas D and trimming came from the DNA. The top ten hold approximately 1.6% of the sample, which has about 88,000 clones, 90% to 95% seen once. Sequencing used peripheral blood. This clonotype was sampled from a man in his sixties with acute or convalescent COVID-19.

The CDR3 loop is CASHGLAEPSSYNEQFF. For the CDR3, the DNA is TGTGCCAGCCACGGACTAGCGGAACCGAGCTCCTACAATGAGCAGTTCTTC. V gene TRBV7-2 combines with J gene TRBJ2-1; 10 bases agree with TRBD2. The CDR3 length is 17 residues. The ends lost 8 bases at V and 0 bases at J; junction bases unmatched: 10. Germline V gene sequence: CDR1 SGHTA, CDR2 FQGNSA.